This entry describes one TCR beta chain. The antigen remains unidentified. Amplification of TCR beta CDR3 regions used RNA as the template. The HTBI set primed first-round TCR CDR3 RT-PCR. TCRdb used MiXCR to reprocess the multiplex PCR reads, holding one entry per CDR3 protein. Among hundreds of thousands of distinct CDR3 sequences listed, roughly 15% were seen once. This CDR3 is 14 amino acids long. The V and J ends lost 6 bases and 3 bases, in that order; junction bases with no gene match: 6. Germline V gene data show CDR1 as ENHRY and CDR2 as SYGVKD. The cohort's ophthalmopathy patients, a group with duration under 3 months, had a Clinical Activity Score of at least 3 and a NOSPECS grade of at least 4. Diagnostic decisions used clinical symptoms, serum thyroxine and TRAb, thyroid ultrasound and orbital computed tomography. PBMCs were derived from roughly 10 ml fresh peripheral blood. The data were obtained in a study of T cells in Graves' hyperthyroidism and ophthalmopathy.

Overall study results and limits: Blood also showed most of the thyroid clonotypes that were expanded above 0.001.

This receptor was obtained from a woman in her 40s with Graves' ophthalmopathy. The V call is TRBV10-3, the J call TRBJ1-1, with 8 bases identical to TRBD1. Sequenced sample: blood. The CDR3 coding sequence is TGTGCCATCAGCCAGGACAGGGCGGACACTGAAGCTTTCTTT. Its protein is CAISQDRADTEAFF.